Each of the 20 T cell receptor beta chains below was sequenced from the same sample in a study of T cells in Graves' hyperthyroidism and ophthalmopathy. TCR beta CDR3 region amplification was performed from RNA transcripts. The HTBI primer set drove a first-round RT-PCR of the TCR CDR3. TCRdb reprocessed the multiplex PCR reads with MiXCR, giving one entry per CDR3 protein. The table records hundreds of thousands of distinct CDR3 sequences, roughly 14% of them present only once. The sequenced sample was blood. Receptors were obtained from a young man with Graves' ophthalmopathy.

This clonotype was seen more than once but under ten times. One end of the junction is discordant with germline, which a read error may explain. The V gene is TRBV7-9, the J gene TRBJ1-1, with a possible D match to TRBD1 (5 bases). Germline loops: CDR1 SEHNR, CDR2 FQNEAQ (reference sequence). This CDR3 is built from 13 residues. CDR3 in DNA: TGTGCCAGTAAGGACGGACAAAGTGACGAAGCTCTCTTT. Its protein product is CASKDGQSDEALF.

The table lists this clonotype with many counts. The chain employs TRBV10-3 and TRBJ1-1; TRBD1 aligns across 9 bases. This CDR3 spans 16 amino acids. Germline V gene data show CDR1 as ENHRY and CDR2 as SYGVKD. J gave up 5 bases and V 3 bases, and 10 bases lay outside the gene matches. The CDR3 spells CAISDRTGARGTEAFF. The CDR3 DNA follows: TGTGCCATCAGTGATAGGACAGGGGCGCGGGGGACTGAAGCTTTCTTT.

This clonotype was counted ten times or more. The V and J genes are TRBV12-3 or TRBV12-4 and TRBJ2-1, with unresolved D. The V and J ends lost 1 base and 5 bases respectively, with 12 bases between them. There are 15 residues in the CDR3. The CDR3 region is CASSLGDPRDNEQFF. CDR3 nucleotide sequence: TGTGCCAGCAGTTTAGGGGATCCTCGCGACAATGAGCAGTTCTTC.

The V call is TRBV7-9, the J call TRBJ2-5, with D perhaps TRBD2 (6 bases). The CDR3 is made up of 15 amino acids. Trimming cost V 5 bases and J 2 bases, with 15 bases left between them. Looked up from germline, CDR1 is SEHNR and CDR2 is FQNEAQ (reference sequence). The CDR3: CASSPPGREQETQYF. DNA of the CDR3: TGTGCCAGCAGCCCGCCGGGGCGGGAACAAGAGACCCAGTACTTC. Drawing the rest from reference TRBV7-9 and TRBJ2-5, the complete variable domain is DTGVSQNPRHKITKRGQNVTFRCDPISEHNRLYWYRQTLGQGPEFLTYFQNEAQLEKSRLLSDRFSAERPKGSFSTLEIQRTEQGDSAMYLCASSPPGREQETQYFGPGTRLLVL.

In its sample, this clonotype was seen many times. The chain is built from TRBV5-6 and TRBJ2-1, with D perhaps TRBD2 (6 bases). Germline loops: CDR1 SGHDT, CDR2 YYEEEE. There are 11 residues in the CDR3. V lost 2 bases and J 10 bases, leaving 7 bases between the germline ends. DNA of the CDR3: TGTGCCAGCAGCTTCGGACTAGAGCAGTTCTTC. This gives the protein CASSFGLEQFF.

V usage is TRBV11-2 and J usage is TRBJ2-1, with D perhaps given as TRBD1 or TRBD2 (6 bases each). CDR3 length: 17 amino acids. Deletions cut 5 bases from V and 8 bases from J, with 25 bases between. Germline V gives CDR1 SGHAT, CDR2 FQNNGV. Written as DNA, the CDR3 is TGTGCCAGCAGCCGGGTGGGGGACACCGGGGAGCGGGATGAGCAGTTCTTC. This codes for CASSRVGDTGERDEQFF.

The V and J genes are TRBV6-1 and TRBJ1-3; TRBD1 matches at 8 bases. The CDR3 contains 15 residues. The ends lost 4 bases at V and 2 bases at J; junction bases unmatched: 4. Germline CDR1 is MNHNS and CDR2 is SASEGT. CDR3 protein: CASSVTQGAGNTIYF. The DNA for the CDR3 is TGTGCCAGCAGTGTAACACAGGGGGCTGGAAACACCATATATTTT.

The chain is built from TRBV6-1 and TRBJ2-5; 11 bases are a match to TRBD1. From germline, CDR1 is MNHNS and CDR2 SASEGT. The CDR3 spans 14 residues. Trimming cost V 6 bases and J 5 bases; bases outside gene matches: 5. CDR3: CASSGQGARETQYF. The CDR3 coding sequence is TGTGCCAGCAGCGGACAGGGGGCGCGGGAGACCCAGTACTTC.

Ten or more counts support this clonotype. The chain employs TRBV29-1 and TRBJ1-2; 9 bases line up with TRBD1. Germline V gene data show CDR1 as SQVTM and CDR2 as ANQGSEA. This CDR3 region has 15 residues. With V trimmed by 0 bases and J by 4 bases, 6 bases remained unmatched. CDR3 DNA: TGCAGCGTTGAAGATCAAGTGGACAGGGGCTATGGCTACACCTTC. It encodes CSVEDQVDRGYGYTF.

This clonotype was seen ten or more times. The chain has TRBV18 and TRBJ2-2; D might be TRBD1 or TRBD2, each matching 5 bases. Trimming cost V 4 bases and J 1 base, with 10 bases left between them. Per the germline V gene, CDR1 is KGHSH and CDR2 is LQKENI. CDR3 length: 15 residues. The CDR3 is CASSLTRGNTGELFF. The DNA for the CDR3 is TGTGCCAGCTCACTGACGAGGGGGAACACCGGGGAGCTGTTTTTT. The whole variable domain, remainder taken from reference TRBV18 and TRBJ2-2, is NAGVMQNPRHLVRRRGQEARLRCSPMKGHSHVYWYRQLPEEGLKFMVYLQKENIIDESGMPKERFSAEFPKEGPSILRIQQVVRGDSAAYFCASSLTRGNTGELFFGEGSRLTVL.

In nucleotides, the CDR3 is TGTGCCAGCAGCGCTGGACAGGGGGCTGTACCCCTCCACTTT. It codes for CASSAGQGAVPLHF. The chain carries TRBV9 and TRBJ1-6, with 11 bases identical to TRBD1. The V segment lost 3 bases and the J segment 12 bases; nucleotides outside the gene matches: 5. CDR3 length: 14 amino acids. Germline V lookup: CDR1 SGDLS, CDR2 YYNGEE.

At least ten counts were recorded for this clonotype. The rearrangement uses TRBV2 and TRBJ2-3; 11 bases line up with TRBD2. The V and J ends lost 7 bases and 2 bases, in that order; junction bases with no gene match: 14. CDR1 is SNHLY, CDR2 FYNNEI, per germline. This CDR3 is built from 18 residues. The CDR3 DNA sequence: TGTGCCAGCATGGGGGCCCCGGCTAGCGGGAGGCCCACAGATACGCAGTATTTT. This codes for CASMGAPASGRPTDTQYF.

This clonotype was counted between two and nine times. CDR3 residues: CASSLALGGSGQPQHF. The CDR3 coding sequence is TGTGCCAGCAGCTTAGCGCTGGGGGGAAGTGGTCAGCCCCAGCATTTT. The rearrangement links TRBV7-8 to TRBJ1-5, with D possibly being TRBD1 (5 bases). CDR3 length: 16 residues. From germline, CDR1 is SGHVS and CDR2 FQNEAQ. V lost 0 bases to trimming and J lost 6 bases, with 15 bases between them.

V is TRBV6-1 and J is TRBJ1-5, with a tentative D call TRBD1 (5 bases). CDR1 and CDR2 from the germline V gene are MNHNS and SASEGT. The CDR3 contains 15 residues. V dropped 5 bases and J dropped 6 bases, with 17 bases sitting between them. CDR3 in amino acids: CASSPSQGAGQPQHF. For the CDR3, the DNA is TGTGCCAGCAGTCCAAGTCAGGGAGCAGGTCAGCCCCAGCATTTT.

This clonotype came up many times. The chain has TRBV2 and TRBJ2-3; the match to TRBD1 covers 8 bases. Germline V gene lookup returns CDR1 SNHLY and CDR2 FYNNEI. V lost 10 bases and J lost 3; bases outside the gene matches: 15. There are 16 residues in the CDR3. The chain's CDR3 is CATTSDLQGATDTQYF. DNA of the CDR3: TGTGCCACTACAAGTGACCTCCAGGGGGCGACAGATACGCAGTATTTT.

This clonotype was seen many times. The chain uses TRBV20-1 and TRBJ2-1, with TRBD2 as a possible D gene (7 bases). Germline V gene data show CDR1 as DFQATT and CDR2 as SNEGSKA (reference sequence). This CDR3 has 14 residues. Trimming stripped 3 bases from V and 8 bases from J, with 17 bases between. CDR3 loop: CSARGGLGTHEQFF. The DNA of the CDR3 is TGCAGTGCTAGGGGGGGGCTGGGGACGCATGAGCAGTTCTTC.

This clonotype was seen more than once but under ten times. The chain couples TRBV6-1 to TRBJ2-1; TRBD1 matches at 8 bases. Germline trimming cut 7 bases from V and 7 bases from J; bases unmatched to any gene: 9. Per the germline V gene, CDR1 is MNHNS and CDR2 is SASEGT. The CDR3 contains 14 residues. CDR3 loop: CASTSTGERNEQFF. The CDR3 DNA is TGTGCCAGCACGTCGACAGGGGAACGGAATGAGCAGTTCTTC.

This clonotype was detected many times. The CDR3 nucleotides are TGTGCCAGCAGCCAAGGCAATAGCGGGGGTACAGATACGCAGTATTTT. Its translation is CASSQGNSGGTDTQYF. The rearrangement uses TRBV3-1 and TRBJ2-3, with 9 bases lining up with TRBD2. Germline trimming cut 1 base from V and 3 bases from J; bases unmatched to any gene: 5. CDR3 length equals 16 residues. The germline V gene encodes CDR1 LGHDT and CDR2 YNNKEL (reference sequence).

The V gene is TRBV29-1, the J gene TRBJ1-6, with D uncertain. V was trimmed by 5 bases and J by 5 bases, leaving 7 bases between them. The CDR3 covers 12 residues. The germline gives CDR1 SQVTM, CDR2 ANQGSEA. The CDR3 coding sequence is TGCAGCGTTAGTGAGAATAATTCACCCCTCCACTTT. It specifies CSVSENNSPLHF.

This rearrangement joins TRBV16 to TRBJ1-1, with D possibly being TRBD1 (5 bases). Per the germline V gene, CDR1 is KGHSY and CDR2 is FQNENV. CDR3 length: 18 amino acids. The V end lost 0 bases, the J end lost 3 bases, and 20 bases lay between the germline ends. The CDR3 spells CASSQSVWGAGIDTEAFF. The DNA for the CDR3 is TGTGCCAGCAGCCAATCGGTATGGGGCGCGGGAATAGACACTGAAGCTTTCTTT. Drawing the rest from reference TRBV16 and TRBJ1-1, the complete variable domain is GEEVAQTPKHLVRGEGQKAKLYCAPIKGHSYVFWYQQVLKNEFKFLISFQNENVFDETGMPKERFSAKCLPNSPCSLEIQATKLEDSAVYFCASSQSVWGAGIDTEAFFGQGTRLTVV.